This TCR beta chain is drawn from a study of CD8 T cells in Susac syndrome. Random hexamers were used to reverse transcribe an amount of roughly 0.45 to 1 ug RNA. MiXCR, applied by TCRdb to the immunoSEQ multiplex PCR reads, yields one record per CDR3 protein. The sample records about 200,000 distinct CDR3 sequences, roughly 94% being singletons. Blood CD8+ and CD4+ T cells underwent high-throughput TCR beta sequencing. V dropped 3 bases and J dropped 9 bases, with 6 bases sitting between them. Germline V CDR1 and CDR2: SGHTA, FQGTGA. This CDR3 region has 12 residues. This sequence joins TRBV7-3 and TRBJ1-6, with D unresolved. This TCR was recovered from a human donor with multiple sclerosis. Material for sequencing was CD4+ T cells from PBMCs. CDR3 in amino acids: CASSFPGSPLHF. The CDR3 nucleotides read TGTGCCAGCAGCTTCCCCGGTTCACCCCTCCACTTT.